This entry lists 22 T cell receptor beta chains sequenced from one sample in a study of T cells in Graves' hyperthyroidism and ophthalmopathy. TCR beta CDR3 regions were amplified from RNA. When the TCR CDR3 underwent first-round RT-PCR, the HTBI primer set was used. TCRdb reprocessed the multiplex PCR reads with MiXCR, giving one entry per CDR3 protein. The table has 270,000 or so distinct CDR3 sequences, 25% to 30% seen once. Material for sequencing was blood. These receptors originate from a man aged 35 to 55 with Graves' hyperthyroidism that later progressed to Graves' ophthalmopathy.

This clonotype has ten or more counts. The CDR3 DNA reads TGTGCCAGCAGCCCTGCGGAGAGCTCCTACGAGCAGTACTTC. Protein: CASSPAESSYEQYF. The chain joins TRBV7-8 to TRBJ2-7; no clear D gene. Germline-derived CDR1 and CDR2 are SGHVS and FQNEAQ. The CDR3 contains 14 residues. Trimming took 5 bases from V and 0 from J, leaving 11 bases between them.

This clonotype showed up many times. V usage is TRBV2 and J usage is TRBJ2-2; 10 bases are a match to TRBD1. This CDR3 is built from 15 residues. The ends lost 6 bases at V and 6 bases at J; junction bases unmatched: 7. Looked up from germline, CDR1 is SNHLY and CDR2 is FYNNEI. CDR3 in amino acids: CASSGQGVRAGELFF. In nucleotides, the CDR3 is TGTGCCAGCAGCGGACAGGGGGTCAGGGCCGGGGAGCTGTTTTTT.

This clonotype has ten or more counts. The genes are TRBV19 and TRBJ1-5; D perhaps matches TRBD1 (6 bases). V lost 7 bases, J lost 6 bases, and 13 bases lay in between. The CDR3 has 13 amino acids. The V gene's germline CDR1 is LNHDA and CDR2 SQIVND (reference sequence). The CDR3 here is CASNRGAPQPQHF. The CDR3 DNA sequence: TGTGCCAGTAATAGGGGGGCACCTCAGCCCCAGCATTTT.

The sample holds many counts of this clonotype. The chain couples TRBV29-1 to TRBJ2-7, with 12 nucleotides matching TRBD2. Germline loops: CDR1 SQVTM, CDR2 ANQGSEA. The V segment lost 3 bases and the J segment 7 bases; nucleotides outside the gene matches: 7. The CDR3 has 14 amino acids. In nucleotides, the CDR3 is TGCAGCGTTGAGTTGACTAGCGGGAGCAGGGAGCAGTACTTC. Protein sequence: CSVELTSGSREQYF.

This clonotype has at least ten counts. A much larger clone differs from this one at a single base, so this may be a read error. V and J are TRBV12-3 or TRBV12-4 and TRBJ2-5; a possible D gene is TRBD1 (8 bases). The CDR3 spans 15 residues. The CDR3 here is CASRTGGGFQEAQYF. The CDR3 DNA sequence: TGTGCCAGCAGAACAGGGGGAGGGTTTCAAGAGGCCCAGTACTTC.

There are many counts of this clonotype. The CDR3 nucleotides are TGTGCCACCAGCAGAGATATAAGGGTTGGCTACACCTTC. Residues: CATSRDIRVGYTF. V is TRBV15 and J is TRBJ1-2; no definite D call. CDR1 LNHNV and CDR2 YYDKDF come from the germline V gene (reference sequence). V lost 0 bases and J 7 bases, leaving 9 bases between the germline ends. The CDR3 sequence is 13 residues long.

This clonotype showed up many times. The J gene is TRBJ2-7, the V gene TRBV12-3 or TRBV12-4; no reliable D call. This CDR3 has 14 residues. V was trimmed by 4 bases and J by 6 bases, leaving 16 bases between them. The CDR3 sequence: CASSSDGPFFEQYF. CDR3 nucleotide sequence: TGTGCCAGCAGTTCAGACGGCCCCTTTTTCGAGCAGTACTTC.

This clonotype was seen a few times. The V and J genes are TRBV12-3 or TRBV12-4 and TRBJ1-1; 9 bases align to TRBD1. This CDR3 spans 15 amino acids. V dropped 4 bases and J dropped 1; count of bases not matched to a gene: 4. The CDR3 here is CASSSRQGGNTEAFF. In DNA form, the CDR3 reads TGTGCCAGCAGTTCGAGACAGGGGGGGAACACTGAAGCTTTCTTT.

V usage is TRBV2 and J usage is TRBJ2-5; 11 bases line up with TRBD2. CDR3 length: 15 residues. CDR1 is SNHLY and CDR2 is FYNNEI in the germline V gene. V lost 9 bases to trimming and J lost 2 bases; unmatched junction nucleotides: 8. The CDR3 DNA is TGTGCCAGTCGAAGACTAGCGGGACCACAAGAGACCCAGTACTTC. As protein: CASRRLAGPQETQYF.

This clonotype was seen repeatedly, ten times or more. This rearrangement joins TRBV2 to TRBJ2-3, with D unclear. The CDR3 extends over 13 amino acids. V lost 5 bases, J lost 0 bases, and 6 bases lay in between. Germline lookup yields CDR1 SNHLY and CDR2 FYNNEI. CDR3 amino acids: CASSYDSTDTQYF. The CDR3 nucleotides are TGTGCCAGCAGTTATGACAGCACAGATACGCAGTATTTT.

This rearrangement joins TRBV20-1 to TRBJ1-2; possibly TRBD1 for D (6 bases). The germline V gene encodes CDR1 DFQATT and CDR2 SNEGSKA (reference sequence). V lost 0 bases and J lost 8, with 22 bases in between. CDR3 length: 16 amino acids. The CDR3 DNA follows: TGCAGTGCTAGAGATTGGACAGAACTATGGCTACACGGCTACACCTTC. Translated: CSARDWTELWLHGYTF.

This clonotype was observed many times. DNA for the CDR3: TGCAGTGCGATGGGAGCTGGAAACACCATATATTTT. This translates into CSAMGAGNTIYF. This chain links TRBV20-1 with TRBJ1-3; D unresolved. V lost 6 bases and J lost 2, with 8 bases in between. The CDR3 length is 12 residues. Germline loops: CDR1 DFQATT, CDR2 SNEGSKA (reference sequence).

V gene TRBV15 combines with J gene TRBJ1-1; D is undetermined. This CDR3 has 17 amino acids. Trimming removed 3 bases from V and 4 bases from J, with 21 bases in between. CDR1 and CDR2 from the germline V gene are LNHNV and YYDKDF (reference sequence). The CDR3 spells CATSSREGGIRSTEAFF. The CDR3 bases are TGTGCCACCAGCAGCCGTGAGGGAGGCATACGGAGCACTGAAGCTTTCTTT. The variable domain in full, completed from reference TRBV15 and TRBJ1-1, reads DAMVIQNPRYQVTQFGKPVTLSCSQTLNHNVMYWYQQKSSQAPKLLFHYYDKDFNNEADTPDNFQSRRPNTSFCFLDIRSPGLGDTAMYLCATSSREGGIRSTEAFFGQGTRLTVV.

This clonotype was detected ten times or more. This chain's CDR3 is CASSFQGSHNTEAFF. The CDR3 DNA reads TGTGCCAGCAGCTTCCAGGGGAGCCATAACACTGAAGCTTTCTTT. The genes are TRBV5-5 and TRBJ1-1; D is possibly TRBD1 (6 bases). Germline CDR1 reads SGHKS; CDR2 reads YYEKEE (reference sequence). Trimming removed 2 bases at V and 2 bases at J, with 13 bases between. The CDR3 is 15 residues long.

The sample holds many counts of this clonotype. This chain uses TRBV7-2 with TRBJ2-3; 9 positions agree with TRBD1. J gave up 4 bases and V 10 bases, and 9 bases lay outside the gene matches. The length of the CDR3 is 14 residues. Germline V CDR1 and CDR2: SGHTA, FQGNSA. The DNA for the CDR3 is TGTGCCACCAGGGACAGGGCTCGGGCAGATACGCAGTATTTT. This encodes CATRDRARADTQYF.

This chain links TRBV20-1 with TRBJ1-2; D is unclear. This CDR3 contains 13 residues. CDR1 DFQATT and CDR2 SNEGSKA come from the germline V gene (reference sequence). V lost 0 bases and J 6 bases, leaving 11 bases between the germline ends. CDR3 sequence (DNA): TGCAGTGCTAGAGATCCCCGATCGGATGGCTACACCTTC. This codes for CSARDPRSDGYTF.

Many counts were recorded for this clonotype. The chain carries TRBV2 and TRBJ1-1, with D unresolved. The CDR3 length is 17 residues. Trimming pared 2 bases from V and 3 bases from J, leaving 19 bases between. Germline assignment: CDR1 SNHLY and CDR2 FYNNEI. The CDR3 protein is CASSEWGEGRGHTEAFF. DNA for the CDR3: TGTGCCAGCAGTGAATGGGGAGAGGGCAGAGGGCACACTGAAGCTTTCTTT.

Many counts were recorded for this clonotype. The V gene is TRBV9, the J gene TRBJ2-5; TRBD1 is a possible D gene (6 bases). Germline CDR1 SGDLS, CDR2 YYNGEE. CDR3 size: 15 residues. V was pared by 6 bases and J by 5 bases, with 20 bases between. The CDR3 sequence is CASTSSGVGGETQYF. The CDR3 nucleotides read TGTGCCAGCACCTCTTCAGGGGTCGGTGGGGAGACCCAGTACTTC.

This rearrangement joins TRBV24-1 to TRBJ2-2; 9 positions agree with TRBD1. Trimming cost V 3 bases and J 5 bases; bases outside gene matches: 9. The CDR3 is 17 amino acids. Germline CDR1 and CDR2: KGHDR and SFDVKD. The CDR3 DNA follows: TGTGCCACCAGTGATCCCTCCGGGACAGGGACGACCGGGGAGCTGTTTTTT. It yields the protein CATSDPSGTGTTGELFF.

At least ten counts were recorded for this clonotype. The chain uses TRBV2 and TRBJ1-5; D is ambiguous. The V end was cut by 4 bases, the J end by 5 bases, with 12 bases between. Germline CDR1 and CDR2: SNHLY and FYNNEI. This CDR3 has 14 residues. CDR3 in DNA: TGTGCCAGCAGTGCGACGGACGGTTATCAGCCCCAGCATTTT. Amino acids: CASSATDGYQPQHF.

This clonotype occurred many times. This chain links TRBV7-9 with TRBJ2-7; D gene ambiguous. The length of the CDR3 is 13 residues. CDR1 is SEHNR, CDR2 FQNEAQ, per germline (reference sequence). V lost 5 bases and J lost 2, with 10 bases in between. CDR3 sequence reads: CASSRSSAYEQYF. The DNA for the CDR3 is TGTGCCAGCAGCCGGAGTTCGGCCTACGAGCAGTACTTC. The full variable domain, rest sourced from reference TRBV7-9 and TRBJ2-7, is DTGVSQNPRHKITKRGQNVTFRCDPISEHNRLYWYRQTLGQGPEFLTYFQNEAQLEKSRLLSDRFSAERPKGSFSTLEIQRTEQGDSAMYLCASSRSSAYEQYFGPGTRLTVT.

At least ten counts were recorded for this clonotype. The chain has TRBV29-1 and TRBJ2-4; the match to TRBD1 covers 10 bases. The CDR3 sequence is 17 residues long. Trimming took 4 bases from V and 0 from J; bases not matched to a gene: 9. The germline CDR1 and CDR2 sequences are SQVTM and ANQGSEA. The CDR3: CSVASGTGVLAKNIQYF. CDR3 sequence (DNA): TGCAGCGTTGCTTCCGGGACAGGGGTATTAGCCAAAAACATTCAGTACTTC.